This is a list of T cell receptor beta chains from one sample in a study of T cell repertoires in cytomegalovirus infection. These TCRs' antigens remain unknown. Each CDR3 protein gets one entry after TCRdb re-called the reads with MiXCR. This repertoire shows some 800,000 distinct CDR3 sequences, about 29% found once; its top ten account for approximately 14%. The sequenced sample was cultured CD8+ T cells from PBMCs, obtained from culture after CMV antigen stimulation. The source is a human donor in good health (CMV status not recorded). Some clones in this sample may be carry-over from other donors' samples. CDR3s include the opening cysteine and the closing phenylalanine or tryptophan. The order of the fields is clone size, V gene, J gene, D gene, CDR3 protein, CDR3 DNA. D genes are given only for firm matches. Where a row states a size, it is once, few, many or the class of an expanded clone; other rows omit it.

>few|TRBV7-6|TRBJ2-7|-
CASSLAPTNEQYF
TGTGCCAGCAGCTTAGCGCCGACAAACGAGCAGTACTTC
>-|TRBV15|TRBJ1-5|-
CATSPFQGAEQPQHF
TGTGCCACCAGCCCTTTTCAAGGGGCGGAACAGCCCCAGCATTTT
>few|TRBV9|TRBJ1-5|-
CASSKGFGNQPQHF
TGTGCCAGCAGCAAGGGGTTCGGCAATCAGCCCCAGCATTTT
>many|TRBV7-6|TRBJ1-5|TRBD1
CASSLGGQGNQPQHF
TGTGCCAGCAGCTTAGGGGGACAGGGGAATCAGCCCCAGCATTTT
>-|TRBV7-8|TRBJ1-1|-
CASSLSAQKNTEAFF
TGTGCCAGCAGCTTATCGGCCCAGAAGAACACTGAAGCTTTCTTT
>-|TRBV11-2|TRBJ2-1|TRBD2
CASSLEPWTSGGYYNEQFF
TGTGCCAGCAGCTTAGAGCCCTGGACTAGCGGGGGATACTACAATGAGCAGTTCTTC
>-|TRBV27|TRBJ1-6|-
CASSFINSPLHF
TGTGCCAGCAGTTTCATCAATTCACCCCTCCACTTT
>-|TRBV11-2|TRBJ1-1|TRBD1
CASSPRTGPANTEAFF
TGTGCCAGCAGCCCCAGGACAGGCCCGGCGAACACTGAAGCTTTCTTT
>few|TRBV14|TRBJ1-6|-
CASSQTIYRDIYNSPLHF
TGTGCCAGCAGCCAAACCATCTACAGGGATATCTATAATTCACCCCTCCACTTT
>-|TRBV6-1|TRBJ2-5|TRBD2
CASRPRGGQETQYF
TGTGCCAGCAGACCTCGGGGGGGGCAAGAGACCCAGTACTTC
>-|TRBV7-6|TRBJ1-1|-
CASSLVGASEPAFF
TGTGCCAGCAGCTTAGTGGGGGCCTCGGAGCCGGCTTTCTTT
>few|TRBV19|TRBJ2-1|-
CASSMISGPYNEQFF
TGTGCCAGTAGTATGATAAGCGGGCCTTACAATGAGCAGTTCTTC
>few|TRBV19|TRBJ2-1|TRBD1
CASIRDREGEQFF
TGTGCCAGTATCCGTGACAGGGAAGGTGAGCAGTTCTTC
>-|TRBV7-6|TRBJ1-2|-
CASSLGPDTHGYTF
TGTGCCAGCAGCTTAGGTCCGGATACTCATGGCTACACCTTC
>-|TRBV5-4|TRBJ1-2|-
CASRKLPAETSNYGYTF
TGTGCCAGCAGAAAACTCCCCGCAGAAACCTCTAACTATGGCTACACCTTC
>many|TRBV5-6|TRBJ2-2|-
CASSLGIGNTGELFF
TGTGCCAGCAGCTTGGGAATTGGAAACACCGGGGAGCTGTTTTTT
>few|TRBV13|TRBJ2-4|TRBD1
CASSASPGTGYKNIQYF
TGTGCCAGCAGCGCCAGTCCCGGGACAGGGTACAAAAACATTCAGTACTTC
>many|TRBV12-3/TRBV12-4|TRBJ1-1|TRBD1
CASSRKTGGTEAFF
TGTGCCAGCAGTCGCAAAACAGGGGGAACTGAAGCTTTCTTT
>medium-sized|TRBV7-6|TRBJ2-1|-
CASSRSGVYNEQFF
TGTGCCAGCAGTCGCTCGGGGGTATACAATGAGCAGTTCTTC
>many|TRBV7-9|TRBJ2-7|-
CASSQYSGTYLSYEQYF
TGTGCCAGCAGCCAGTACTCCGGGACCTACCTTTCCTACGAGCAGTACTTC
>few|TRBV7-3|TRBJ2-3|TRBD1
CASSTGDTRGTDTQYF
TGTGCCAGCAGCACAGGGGACACCCGAGGGACAGATACGCAGTATTTT
>few|TRBV11-2|TRBJ1-4|TRBD1
CASSLDRGTGEKLFF
TGTGCCAGCAGCTTAGATCGGGGGACAGGTGAAAAACTGTTTTTT
>-|TRBV4-1|TRBJ2-2|-
CASSQDSEAGELFF
TGCGCCAGCAGCCAAGACTCTGAGGCCGGGGAGCTGTTTTTT
>-|TRBV29-1|TRBJ2-1|TRBD2
CSVEGLAGGRGGDDEQFF
TGCAGCGTTGAAGGACTAGCGGGGGGTAGAGGGGGAGACGATGAGCAGTTCTTC
>few|TRBV7-9|TRBJ1-2|-
CASSHGASYNYGYTF
TGTGCCAGCAGCCATGGGGCTTCATATAACTATGGCTACACCTTC
>many|TRBV7-6|TRBJ1-1|-
CASSSRMNTEAFF
TGTGCCAGCAGCTCACGGATGAACACTGAAGCTTTCTTT
>-|TRBV9|TRBJ1-5|-
CASSVGGTDSNQPQHF
TGTGCCAGCAGCGTAGGAGGGACGGATAGCAATCAGCCCCAGCATTTT
>-|TRBV7-9|TRBJ2-2|TRBD1
CASSPTGGLNTGELFF
TGTGCCAGCAGCCCGACAGGGGGGTTGAACACCGGGGAGCTGTTTTTT
>-|TRBV5-1|TRBJ2-1|-
CASSRGSVVPYNEQFF
TGCGCCAGCAGCAGGGGTTCAGTGGTCCCCTACAATGAGCAGTTCTTC
>-|TRBV6-2/TRBV6-3|TRBJ1-2|-
CASSYEASGYTF
TGTGCCAGCAGTTATGAGGCGAGTGGCTACACCTTC
>-|TRBV5-6|TRBJ1-4|TRBD1
CASSFPGGSGEKLFF
TGTGCCAGCAGCTTTCCAGGGGGTTCAGGCGAAAAACTGTTTTTT
>-|TRBV28|TRBJ2-3|-
CASSLRETATDTQYF
TGTGCCAGCAGTTTACGCGAGACGGCTACAGATACGCAGTATTTT
>few|TRBV7-9|TRBJ1-2|-
CASSPEWQSNYGYTF
TGTGCCAGCAGCCCCGAGTGGCAGTCTAACTATGGCTACACCTTC
>-|TRBV20-1|TRBJ1-1|-
CSARERPMNTEAFF
TGCAGTGCTAGAGAGAGACCTATGAACACTGAAGCTTTCTTT
>once|TRBV2|TRBJ1-5|-
CASSVQQGFQPQHF
TGTGCCAGCAGTGTTCAACAGGGTTTTCAGCCCCAGCATTTT
>-|TRBV13|TRBJ2-1|-
CASNLASDYEQFF
TGTGCCAGCAACCTCGCATCGGACTATGAGCAGTTCTTC